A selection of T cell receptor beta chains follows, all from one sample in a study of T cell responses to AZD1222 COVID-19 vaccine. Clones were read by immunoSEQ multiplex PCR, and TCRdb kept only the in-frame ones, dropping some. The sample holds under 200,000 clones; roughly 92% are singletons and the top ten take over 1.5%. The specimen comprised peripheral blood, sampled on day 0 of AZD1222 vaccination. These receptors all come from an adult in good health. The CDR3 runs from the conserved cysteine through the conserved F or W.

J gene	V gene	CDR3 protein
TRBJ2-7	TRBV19	CASSIVGGGEQYF
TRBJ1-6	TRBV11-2	CASSLGQATNSPLHF
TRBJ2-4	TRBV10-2	CASRDIGGRAKNIQYF
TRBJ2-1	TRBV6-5	CASSYSYTGGVDEQFF
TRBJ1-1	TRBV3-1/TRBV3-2	CASSQDRSSWTVYMNTEAFF
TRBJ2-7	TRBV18	CASSLGTGPQYF
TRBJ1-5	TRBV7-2	CASTPGGQPNQPQHF
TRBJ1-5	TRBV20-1	CSASVDSSSNQPQHF
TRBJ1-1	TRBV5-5	CASSLGTAYTEAFF
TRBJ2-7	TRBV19	CASSTSGVTSYEQYF
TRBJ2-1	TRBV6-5	CASRALYHEQFF
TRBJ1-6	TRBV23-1	CASSQEGWTPHNSPLHF
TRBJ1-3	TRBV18	CASSKGQPGNTIYF
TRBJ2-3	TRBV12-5	CASGSALDRTVDTQYF
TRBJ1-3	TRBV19	CASSIVSGGSGNTIYF
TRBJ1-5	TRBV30	CAWSGAPNQPQHF
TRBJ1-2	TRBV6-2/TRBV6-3	CASSSTPTGGNAYGYTF
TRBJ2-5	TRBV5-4	CASSWNRGGQETQYF
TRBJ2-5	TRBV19	CASKGRQGARETQYF
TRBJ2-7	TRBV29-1	CSAGDYPTYEQYF
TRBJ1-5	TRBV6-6	CASTGSDQPQHF
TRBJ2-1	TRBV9	CASSVVSGSYNEQFF
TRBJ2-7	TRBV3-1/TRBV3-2	CASSQGLAGYEQYF
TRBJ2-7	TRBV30	CAWSVGQFDGEQYF
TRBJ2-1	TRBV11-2	CASSLYLPRGSYNEQFF
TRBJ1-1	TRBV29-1	CSVERWGSLNTEAFF
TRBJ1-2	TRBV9	CASSVRQGAYGYTF
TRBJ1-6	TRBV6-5	CASSYSAETNSPLHF
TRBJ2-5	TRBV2	CASSSGETQYF
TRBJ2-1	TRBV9	CASSRGATSSYNEQFF
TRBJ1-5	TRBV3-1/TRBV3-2	CASSQATNQPQHF